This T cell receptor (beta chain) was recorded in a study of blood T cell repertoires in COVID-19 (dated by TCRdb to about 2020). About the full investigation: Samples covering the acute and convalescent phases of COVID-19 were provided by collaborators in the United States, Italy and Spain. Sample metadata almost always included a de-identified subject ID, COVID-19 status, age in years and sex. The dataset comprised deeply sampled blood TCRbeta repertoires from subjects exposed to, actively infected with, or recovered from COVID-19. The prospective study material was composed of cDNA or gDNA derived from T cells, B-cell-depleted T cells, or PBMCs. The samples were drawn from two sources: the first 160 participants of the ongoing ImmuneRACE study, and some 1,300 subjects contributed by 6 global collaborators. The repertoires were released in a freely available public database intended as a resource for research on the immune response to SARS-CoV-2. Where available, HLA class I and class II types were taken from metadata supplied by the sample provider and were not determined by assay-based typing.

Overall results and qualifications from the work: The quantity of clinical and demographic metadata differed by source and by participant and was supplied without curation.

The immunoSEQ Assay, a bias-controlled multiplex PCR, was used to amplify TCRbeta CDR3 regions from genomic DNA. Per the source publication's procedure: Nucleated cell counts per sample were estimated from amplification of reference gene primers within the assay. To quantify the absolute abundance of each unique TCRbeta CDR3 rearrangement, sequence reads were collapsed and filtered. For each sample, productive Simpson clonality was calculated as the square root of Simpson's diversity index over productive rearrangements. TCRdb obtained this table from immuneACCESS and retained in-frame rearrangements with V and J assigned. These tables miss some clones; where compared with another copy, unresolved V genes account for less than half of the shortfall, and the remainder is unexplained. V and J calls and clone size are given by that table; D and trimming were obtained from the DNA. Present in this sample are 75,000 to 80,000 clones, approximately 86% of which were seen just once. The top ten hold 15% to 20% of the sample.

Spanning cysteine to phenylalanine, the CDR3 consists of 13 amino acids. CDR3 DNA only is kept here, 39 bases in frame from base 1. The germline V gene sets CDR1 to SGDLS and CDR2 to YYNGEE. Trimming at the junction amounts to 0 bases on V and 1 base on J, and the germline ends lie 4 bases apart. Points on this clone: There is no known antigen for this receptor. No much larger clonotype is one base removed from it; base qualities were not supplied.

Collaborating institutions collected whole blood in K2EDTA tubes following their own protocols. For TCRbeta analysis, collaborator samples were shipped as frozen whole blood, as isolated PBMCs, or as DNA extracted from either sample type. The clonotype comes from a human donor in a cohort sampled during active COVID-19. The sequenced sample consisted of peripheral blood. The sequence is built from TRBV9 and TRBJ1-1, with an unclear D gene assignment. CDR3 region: CASSVAPNTEAFF. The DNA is TGTGCCAGCAGCGTAGCTCCGAACACTGAAGCTTTCTTT. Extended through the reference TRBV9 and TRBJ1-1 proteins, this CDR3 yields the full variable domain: DSGVTQTPKHLITATGQRVTLRCSPRSGDLSVYWYQQSLDQGLQFLIQYYNGEERAKGNILERFSAQQFPDLHSELNLSSLELGDSALYFCASSVAPNTEAFFGQGTRLTVV.